What follows describes a single T cell receptor (beta chain). The target antigen is unknown. UMI-tagged 5'RACE template switching yielded the TCR beta cDNA. TCRdb re-analyzed the 5' RACE reads; it lists each CDR3 protein once, without DNA. This repertoire includes 300,000 to 450,000 distinct CDR3 sequences. This specimen comes from a study of T cells expressing NK-cell markers. About the study: It was sorted CD3+CD56-NKG2C+, CD3+CD56+NKG2C- and CD3+CD56+NKG2C+ T cells that provided the TCR beta repertoires. The study sequenced eight donors, seven HCMV-seropositive and one seronegative. Points from the study as a whole: Each of roughly six donors carried dominant NKG2C+ clonotypes accounting for roughly 1.0-7.5% of CD8+ T cells.

CDR3 length: 13 amino acids. Sequencing was carried out using blood T cells: a sorted CD56 or NKG2C T cell subset, CD4+ or CD8+ T cells, or bulk PBMC T cells (not recorded which). V usage is TRBV12-3 or TRBV12-4 and J usage is TRBJ2-7. The clonotype comes from a man aged 18-75 years in good health. The CDR3 loop reads CASSFISTYEQYF.